This TCR beta chain was recovered during a study of lymphopenia after photon versus proton radiotherapy. Data came from immunoSEQ multiplex PCR; TCRdb stores just in-frame clones and leaves some out. The table includes about 60,000 clones, less than 85% detected once. This CDR3 is 16 amino acids long. Germline CDR1 reads MGHRA; CDR2 reads YSYEKL. Concerning this clone: At one boundary the junction diverges from the germline segment, which might be a read error. Other nucleotide sequences from this sample produce the same CDR3.

The rearrangement uses TRBV4-1 and TRBJ2-7; 12 bases are shared with TRBD2. This specimen consisted of peripheral blood, obtained from a patient treated with proton-based radiotherapy. The sequence derives from a man aged 60-69 years with pancreatic cancer. CDR3 nucleotides: TGCGCCAGCAGCCTAACGACTAGCGGGAGCTCCTATGAGCAGTACTTC. Its translation: CASSLTTSGSSYEQYF.